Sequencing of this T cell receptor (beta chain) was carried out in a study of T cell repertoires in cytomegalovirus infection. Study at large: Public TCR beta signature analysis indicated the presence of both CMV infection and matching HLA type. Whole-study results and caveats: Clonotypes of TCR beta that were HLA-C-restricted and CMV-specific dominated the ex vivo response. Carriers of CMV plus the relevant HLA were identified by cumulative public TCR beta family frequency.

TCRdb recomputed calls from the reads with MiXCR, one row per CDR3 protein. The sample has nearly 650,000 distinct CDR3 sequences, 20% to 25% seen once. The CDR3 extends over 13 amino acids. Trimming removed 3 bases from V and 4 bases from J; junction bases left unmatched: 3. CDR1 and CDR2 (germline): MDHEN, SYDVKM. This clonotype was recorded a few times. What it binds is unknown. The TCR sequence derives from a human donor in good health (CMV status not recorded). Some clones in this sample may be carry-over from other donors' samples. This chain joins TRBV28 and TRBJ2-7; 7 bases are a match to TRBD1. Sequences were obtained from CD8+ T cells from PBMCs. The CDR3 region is CASSFQGEYEQYV. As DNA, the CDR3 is TGTGCCAGCAGTTTTCAGGGGGAATACGAGCAGTACGTC.